These 29 T cell receptor beta chains were all obtained from the same sample, sequenced in a study of blood T cell repertoires in COVID-19. The table came from immunoSEQ multiplex PCR; TCRdb's copy has only in-frame clones and leaves some out. The sample lists fewer than 200,000 clones, approximately 90% occurring once. Sequenced sample: peripheral blood. The receptors come from a young man with COVID-19, enrolled during active disease.

The rearrangement uses TRBV5-1 and TRBJ2-3, with D tentatively TRBD2 (6 bases). The CDR3 contains 17 residues. V lost 4 bases and J 0 bases, leaving 18 bases between the germline ends. Germline V CDR1 and CDR2: SGHRS, YFSETQ. The CDR3 here is CASSPDRGSGSTDTQYF. The CDR3 bases are TGCGCCAGCAGCCCCGACCGGGGGTCAGGGAGCACAGATACGCAGTATTTT.

The chain links TRBV5-6 to TRBJ1-4; tentative D call: TRBD1 (6 bases). The germline V gene encodes CDR1 SGHDT and CDR2 YYEEEE. Trimming stripped 4 bases from V and 3 bases from J, with 22 bases between. The CDR3 loop spans 18 amino acids. The CDR3 reads CASSRQWDNPRANEKLFF. The CDR3 nucleotides are TGTGCCAGCAGCCGGCAGTGGGACAACCCCAGGGCTAATGAAAAACTGTTTTTT.

The chain recombines TRBV4-1 with TRBJ2-1; the D is unclear. CDR1 is MGHRA, CDR2 YSYEKL, per germline. V was trimmed by 0 bases and J by 0 bases, leaving 18 bases between them. This CDR3 has 19 residues. In DNA, the CDR3 is TGCGCCAGCAGCCAAGATCGGGTGTTGCGGCCGAGCTCCTACAATGAGCAGTTCTTC. It encodes CASSQDRVLRPSSYNEQFF.

This chain joins TRBV30 and TRBJ1-2; 7 positions match TRBD1. Germline trimming cut 4 bases from V and 2 bases from J; bases unmatched to any gene: 1. CDR3 length: 12 residues. Per the germline V gene, CDR1 is GTSNPN and CDR2 is SVGIG (reference sequence). CDR3 nucleotide sequence: TGTGCCTGGAAACAGGGGAACTATGGCTACACCTTC. It yields the protein CAWKQGNYGYTF. Looking up the rest from reference TRBV30 and TRBJ1-2 gives the full variable domain: SQTIHQWPATLVQPVGSPLSLECTVEGTSNPNLYWYRQAAGRGLQLLFYSVGIGQISSEVPQNLSASRPQDRQFILSSKKLLLSDSGFYLCAWKQGNYGYTFGSGTRLTVV.

Only one count was recorded for this clone. The V call is TRBV6-2 or TRBV6-3, the J call TRBJ1-5; D may be TRBD1 (6 bases). Germline V gene sequence: CDR1 MNHEY, CDR2 SVGEGT. The CDR3 extends over 18 amino acids. Trimming left V 4 bases short and J 3 bases short, with 22 bases between. The CDR3 nucleotides read TGTGCCAGCAGTTTAACAGGGCTCGAATGGATGGTCAATCAGCCCCAGCATTTT. Its translation is CASSLTGLEWMVNQPQHF.

This chain connects TRBV6-5 to TRBJ1-1, with TRBD1 as a possible D gene (5 bases). The CDR3 is 13 amino acids. Trimming cost V 0 bases and J 7 bases, with 9 bases left between them. Germline V gene lookup returns CDR1 MNHEY and CDR2 SVGAGI. CDR3 in amino acids: CASSYSGVGEAFF. CDR3 bases: TGTGCCAGCAGTTACTCAGGGGTAGGTGAAGCTTTCTTT.

The chain carries TRBV9 and TRBJ2-1, with TRBD1 identical over 8 bases. This CDR3 is 16 amino acids long. Germline lookup yields CDR1 SGDLS and CDR2 YYNGEE. The trim removed 0 bases at V and 6 bases at J, leaving 8 bases unmatched. This CDR3 is CASSVGDRSVSNEQFF. CDR3 DNA sequence: TGTGCCAGCAGCGTAGGGGACAGGTCGGTTTCCAATGAGCAGTTCTTC.

The chain employs TRBV28 and TRBJ2-2; D is possibly TRBD1 (6 bases). The CDR3 length is 15 residues. The germline V and J ends were trimmed by 7 bases and 2 bases, with 14 bases remaining between them. Per the germline V gene, CDR1 is MDHEN and CDR2 is SYDVKM. The CDR3 reads CASNPSDSNTGELFF. Here the CDR3 DNA reads TGTGCCAGCAACCCCTCGGACAGCAACACCGGGGAGCTGTTTTTT.

The chain links TRBV5-1 to TRBJ1-4; 9 nucleotides align to TRBD1. The V gene end was trimmed by 0 bases and the J gene end by 0 bases; junction bases not matched to a gene: 0. The V gene's germline CDR1 is SGHRS and CDR2 YFSETQ. The CDR3 has 16 amino acids. CDR3 amino acids: CASSLGQGATNEKLFF. The CDR3 DNA reads TGCGCCAGCAGCTTGGGACAGGGGGCAACTAATGAAAAACTGTTTTTT.

The rearrangement uses TRBV3-1 (or the pseudogene TRBV3-2) and TRBJ1-1; the D gene is possibly TRBD1 (6 bases). CDR3 size: 14 residues. The V and J ends lost 5 bases and 4 bases respectively, with 14 bases between them. Germline assignment: CDR1 LGHDT and CDR2 YNNKEL (reference sequence). In DNA form, the CDR3 reads TGTGCCAGCAGCTCAACAGGGCCGAGCACTGAAGCTTTCTTT. It translates to CASSSTGPSTEAFF.

This clone occurred once. The CDR3 protein is CASSFGTGIGEQFF. The CDR3, as DNA: TGTGCCAGCAGTTTTGGGACAGGGATCGGGGAGCAGTTCTTC. The V and J genes are TRBV7-3 and TRBJ2-1, with 9 bases that match TRBD1. Per germline, CDR1 SGHTA and CDR2 FQGTGA. The J segment lost 10 bases and the V segment lost 6 bases, leaving 10 bases of the junction unmatched. The CDR3 extends over 14 amino acids.

This chain links TRBV10-3 with TRBJ2-7, with 7 bases aligning to TRBD1. CDR3 length: 15 amino acids. Losses at the gene ends were 6 bases for V and 6 bases for J; bases not matched to a gene: 14. Looked up from germline, CDR1 is ENHRY and CDR2 is SYGVKD. The CDR3 nucleotides read TGTGCCATCAGGGAGATAACAGGGGACCTCAGCGAGCAGTACTTC. Its protein is CAIREITGDLSEQYF.

This rearrangement joins TRBV2 to TRBJ2-5, with a weak D call TRBD2 (6 bases). V gave up 6 bases and J gave up 2 bases, with 13 bases separating them. Germline V gene lookup returns CDR1 SNHLY and CDR2 FYNNEI. There are 14 residues in the CDR3. CDR3 nucleotides: TGTGCCAGCAGGGAGGGTTTAGCTCAAGAGACCCAGTACTTC. It is translated as CASREGLAQETQYF.

The chain carries TRBV27 and TRBJ2-1; 10 bases agree with TRBD2. Germline CDR1 is MNHEY and CDR2 is SMNVEV (reference sequence). CDR3 length equals 15 residues. Unmatched junction bases numbered 9, after V lost 5 bases and J lost 8 bases. For the CDR3, the DNA is TGTGCCAGCAGTCCTCCGGGACTAGCGATCCATGAGCAGTTCTTC. As protein: CASSPPGLAIHEQFF.

V and J are TRBV7-9 and TRBJ2-7, with D possibly matching TRBD2 (6 bases). V was clipped by 5 bases and J by 6 bases, with 17 bases between them. CDR3 size: 14 residues. Germline V gene sequence: CDR1 SEHNR, CDR2 FQNEAQ (reference sequence). CDR3 coding DNA: TGTGCCAGCAGCCAGGCCGGGAGCCGGGCCGAGCAGTACTTC. As protein: CASSQAGSRAEQYF.

This rearrangement joins TRBV5-6 to TRBJ1-5; D is ambiguous. CDR1 and CDR2 from the germline V gene are SGHDT and YYEEEE. The CDR3 has 15 amino acids. The V and J ends lost 4 bases and 1 base respectively, with 12 bases between them. In nucleotides, the CDR3 is TGTGCCAGCAGCCCCTATCCGGGGAGCAATCAGCCCCAGCATTTT. The encoded protein is CASSPYPGSNQPQHF. The variable domain in full, with the rest retrieved from reference TRBV5-6 and TRBJ1-5, is DAGVTQSPTHLIKTRGQQVTLRCSPKSGHDTVSWYQQALGQGPQFIFQYYEEEERQRGNFPDRFSGHQFPNYSSELNVNALLLGDSALYLCASSPYPGSNQPQHFGDGTRLSIL.

This clone was seen a few times. This chain links TRBV27 with TRBJ1-5, with 7 bases lining up with TRBD1. Trimming at V came to 2 bases and at J to 7 bases, leaving 2 bases not matched to a gene. This CDR3 comprises 13 residues. The germline CDR1 and CDR2 sequences are MNHEY and SMNVEV (reference sequence). The CDR3, as DNA: TGTGCCAGCAGTTTAACAGGGGTGCAGCCCCAGCATTTT. Translation gives CASSLTGVQPQHF.

The CDR3 loop is CASSLVGQVNTEAFF. The CDR3 coding sequence is TGTGCCAGCAGTTTGGTTGGACAGGTGAACACTGAAGCTTTCTTT. The V call is TRBV28, the J call TRBJ1-1, with 7 bases lining up with TRBD1. The CDR3 spans 15 residues. V shed 3 bases and J 0 bases; nucleotides not matched to a gene: 4. The germline gives CDR1 MDHEN, CDR2 SYDVKM.

This clone appeared a few times. At one end, the junction sequence differs from germline, possibly due to a read error. The rearrangement links TRBV6-5 to TRBJ1-4; possibly TRBD1 for D (5 bases). The CDR3 runs to 14 residues. From germline, CDR1 is MNHEY and CDR2 SVGAGI. The CDR3 DNA follows: TGTGCCAGCAGGACAGTTGGGGTTAATGAAAAACTGCTTTTT. Protein sequence: CASRTVGVNEKLLF.

CDR3 nucleotides: TGCGCCATAGTCTACGAGCAGTACTTC. This sequence encodes CAIVYEQYF. J is TRBJ2-7 and V is TRBV10-1, with D hard to call. The CDR3 is made up of 9 amino acids. Germline assignment: CDR1 WNHNN and CDR2 SYGVQD (reference sequence). The V end was cut by 10 bases, the J end by 3 bases, with 4 bases between.

The rearrangement uses TRBV7-6 and TRBJ1-5; unclear D gene. There are 13 residues in the CDR3. Trimming removed 1 base from V and 6 bases from J, with 7 bases in between. Germline CDR1 and CDR2: SGHVS and FNYEAQ. CDR3 sequence: CASSLGVSQPQHF. The CDR3 nucleotides read TGTGCCAGCAGCTTAGGTGTGAGTCAGCCCCAGCATTTT.

Concerning this clone itself: One end of the junction fails to match germline, which may point to a read error. J is TRBJ1-2 and V is TRBV11-2; D is uncertain. CDR3 length equals 13 residues. Germline lookup yields CDR1 SGHAT and CDR2 FQNNGV. In DNA, the CDR3 is TGTGCCAGCAGCTTATTCAGGAGCCGGCGGGTCTCCTTC. As protein: CASSLFRSRRVSF. The full variable domain, rest sourced from reference TRBV11-2 and TRBJ1-2, is EAGVAQSPRYKIIEKRQSVAFWCNPISGHATLYWYQQILGQGPKLLIQFQNNGVVDDSQLPKDRFSAERLKGVDSTLKIQPAKLEDSAVYLCASSLFRSRRVSFGSGTRLTVV.

The rearrangement uses TRBV2 and TRBJ2-7; D perhaps matches TRBD1 (5 bases). V gave up 2 bases and J gave up 3 bases, with 8 bases separating them. Germline CDR1 is SNHLY and CDR2 is FYNNEI. The CDR3 runs to 13 residues. The CDR3 loop reads CASSEIRVYEQYF. The CDR3 nucleotides are TGTGCCAGCAGTGAAATCAGGGTCTACGAGCAGTACTTC.

The chain couples TRBV6-5 to TRBJ1-1; TRBD1 aligns across 7 bases. This CDR3 has 12 residues. Unmatched junction bases numbered 14, after V lost 11 bases and J lost 11 bases. Germline V lookup: CDR1 MNHEY, CDR2 SVGAGI. In DNA form, the CDR3 reads TGTGCCTGCGGCGGAGGGGGCTGGGGGGCTTTCTTT. It encodes CACGGGGWGAFF.

J is TRBJ2-7 and V is TRBV25-1, with a tentative D call TRBD2 (6 bases). The V end lost 4 bases, the J end lost 6 bases, and 19 bases lay between the germline ends. CDR3 length: 15 amino acids. The V gene's germline CDR1 is MGHDK and CDR2 SYGVNS. The DNA of the CDR3 is TGTGCCAGCAGTGTACCCGGAGCGGGCACGTTCGAGCAGTACTTC. It codes for CASSVPGAGTFEQYF.

This chain connects TRBV6-5 to TRBJ2-2; maybe TRBD1 (5 bases). The CDR3 is made up of 15 amino acids. V gave up 2 bases and J gave up 0 bases, with 7 bases separating them. The germline V gene has CDR1 MNHEY and CDR2 SVGAGI. The CDR3 sequence: CASSYGHSNTGELFF. The CDR3 region has the DNA TGTGCCAGCAGTTACGGACACTCGAACACCGGGGAGCTGTTTTTT.

This sequence joins TRBV19 and TRBJ2-1; 14 nucleotides match TRBD2. The CDR3 runs 14 residues. In germline, CDR1 is LNHDA, CDR2 SQIVND (reference sequence). The ends lost 4 bases at V and 9 bases at J; junction bases unmatched: 2. The CDR3 DNA reads as TGTGCCAGTAGTAGACTAGCGGGAGGGGGTGAGCAGTTCTTC. Translating it yields CASSRLAGGGEQFF. Combining the CDR3 with reference TRBV19 and TRBJ2-1 gives the whole variable domain DGGITQSPKYLFRKEGQNVTLSCEQNLNHDAMYWYRQDPGQGLRLIYYSQIVNDFQKGDIAEGYSVSREKKESFPLTVTSAQKNPTAFYLCASSRLAGGGEQFFGPGTRLTVL.

J is TRBJ2-3 and V is TRBV29-1; possibly TRBD2 for D (5 bases). Per germline, CDR1 SQVTM and CDR2 ANQGSEA. Trimming cost V 4 bases and J 3 bases, with 14 bases left between them. This CDR3 is built from 14 residues. Here the CDR3 DNA reads TGCAGCGTTGTCGTCCGAGCGGCGACAGATACGCAGTATTTT. Its protein product is CSVVVRAATDTQYF.

This chain uses TRBV27 with TRBJ2-1; D is unresolved. Germline CDR1 MNHEY, CDR2 SMNVEV (reference sequence). The length of the CDR3 is 15 residues. Deletions cut 2 bases from V and 2 bases from J, with 10 bases between. The CDR3 here is CASSLNGQAYNEQFF. In DNA, the CDR3 is TGTGCCAGCAGTTTAAACGGTCAGGCCTACAATGAGCAGTTCTTC.